One and the same sample provided the 9 T cell receptor beta chains below, sequenced in a study of shared clonotypes between healthy human individuals. Profiled with immunoSEQ multiplex PCR; TCRdb holds only in-frame clones, not every one. The sample lists some 2,500,000 clones, 85% to 95% seen once, with 0.37% in the top ten. Input material: naive CD4+ T cells from PBMCs. Regarding subset: CD45RA+ positively selected. Every receptor here comes from a man younger than 35 in good health. Some clones in this sample may be carry-over from other donors' samples.

The chain carries TRBV19 and TRBJ2-4, with a tentative D call TRBD1 (6 bases). This CDR3 has 16 residues. V was clipped by 6 bases and J by 1 base, with 16 bases between them. The germline CDR1 and CDR2 sequences are LNHDA and SQIVND (reference sequence). For the CDR3, the DNA is TGTGCCAGTAGAGAAACTTTGCAGGGGGCCAAAAACATTCAGTACTTC. It yields the protein CASRETLQGAKNIQYF.

This rearrangement joins TRBV28 to TRBJ2-2; 10 bases map to TRBD1. The CDR3 totals 16 residues. V was pared by 3 bases and J by 4 bases, with 5 bases of the junction left unmatched. Germline V gene lookup returns CDR1 MDHEN and CDR2 SYDVKM. Here the CDR3 reads CASSFLDRGPTGELFF. For the CDR3, the DNA is TGTGCCAGCAGTTTCCTAGACAGGGGGCCCACCGGGGAGCTGTTTTTT.

As for this clone: Compared with germline, one end of the junction differs, possibly owing to a read error. This chain links TRBV4-1 with TRBJ2-7; D is perhaps TRBD1 or TRBD2 (5 bases each). Germline V CDR1 and CDR2: MGHRA, YSYEKL. CDR3 length: 14 amino acids. The CDR3 protein is CASGHGVMGREQYF. The CDR3 DNA reads as TGCGCCAGCGGCCACGGGGTAATGGGGCGGGAGCAGTACTTC.

The chain uses TRBV7-2 and TRBJ1-2; D gene uncertain. CDR3 length: 15 amino acids. The germline V and J ends were trimmed by 5 bases and 4 bases, with 17 bases remaining between them. Per the germline V gene, CDR1 is SGHTA and CDR2 is FQGNSA. CDR3 nucleotides: TGTGCCAGCAGCCCCGGCGGCGTCTCAGGCTATGGCTACACCTTC. Amino acid sequence: CASSPGGVSGYGYTF.

This sequence joins TRBV27 and TRBJ1-5, with TRBD1 matching 7 bases. Trimming cost V 3 bases and J 3 bases; bases outside gene matches: 5. The germline CDR1 and CDR2 sequences are MNHEY and SMNVEV (reference sequence). CDR3 length equals 15 residues. The CDR3 DNA reads TGTGCCAGCAGTTTGAGGGGACAGCTCAATCAGCCCCAGCATTTT. Its protein is CASSLRGQLNQPQHF.

As regards this clone: Different DNA sequences within this sample yield the same CDR3. The chain combines TRBV28 with TRBJ1-1, with 9 bases aligning to TRBD1. The CDR3 loop spans 14 amino acids. The junction had 4 bases not matched to a gene; V was cut back by 3 bases and J by 5 bases. Germline lookup yields CDR1 MDHEN and CDR2 SYDVKM. CDR3 DNA: TGTGCCAGCAGTTTGGGACAGGGTAGGACTGAAGCTTTCTTT. Its protein is CASSLGQGRTEAFF.

DNA for the CDR3: TGTGCCAGCAGCCGACTAGCGGGAATATCAGATACGCAGTATTTT. Protein sequence: CASSRLAGISDTQYF. The chain employs TRBV7-3 and TRBJ2-3; 11 nucleotides match TRBD2. Trimming at V came to 5 bases and at J to 4 bases, leaving 5 bases not matched to a gene. Germline V gene sequence: CDR1 SGHTA, CDR2 FQGTGA. The CDR3 has 15 residues.

This clone has a single count. The same CDR3 arises from other DNA sequences in this sample as well. This chain connects TRBV5-6 to TRBJ2-7; a possible D gene is TRBD1 (5 bases). Trimming removed 0 bases from V and 4 bases from J, with 11 bases in between. The CDR3 is 14 residues long. CDR1 is SGHDT, CDR2 YYEEEE, per germline. The CDR3 loop is CASSLGQGRYEQYF. The CDR3 region has the DNA TGTGCCAGCAGCTTGGGGCAGGGTCGATACGAGCAGTACTTC.

The CDR3 here is CASAPERDLNTEAFF. CDR3 sequence (DNA): TGTGCCAGCGCCCCCGAAAGAGACCTCAACACTGAAGCTTTCTTT. This rearrangement joins TRBV6-6 to TRBJ1-1, with no clear D. Between the trimmed V and J ends, which lost 8 bases and 2 bases, there was a span of 18 bases. The CDR3 consists of 15 residues. Germline-derived CDR1 and CDR2 are MNHNY and SVGAGI (reference sequence).